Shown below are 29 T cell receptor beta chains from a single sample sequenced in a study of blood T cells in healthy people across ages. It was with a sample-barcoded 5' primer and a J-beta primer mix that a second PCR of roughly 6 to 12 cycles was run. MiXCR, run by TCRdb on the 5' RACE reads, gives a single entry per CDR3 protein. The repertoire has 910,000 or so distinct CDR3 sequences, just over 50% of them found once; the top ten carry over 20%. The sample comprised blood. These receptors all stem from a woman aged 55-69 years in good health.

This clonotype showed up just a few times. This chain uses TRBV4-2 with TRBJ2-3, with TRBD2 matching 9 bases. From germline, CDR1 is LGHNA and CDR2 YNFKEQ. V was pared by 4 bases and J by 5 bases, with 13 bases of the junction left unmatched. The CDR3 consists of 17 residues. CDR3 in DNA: TGTGCCAGCAGCCTCGACAGGGCTAGCGGGATCTTAGATACGCAGTATTTT. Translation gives CASSLDRASGILDTQYF.

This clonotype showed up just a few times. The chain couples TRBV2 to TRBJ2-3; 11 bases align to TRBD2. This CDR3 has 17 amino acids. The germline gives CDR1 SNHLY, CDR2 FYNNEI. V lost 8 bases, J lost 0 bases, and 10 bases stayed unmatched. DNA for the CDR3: TGTGCCAGCGAGAGGCTAGCGGGAGGCGTTAGCACAGATACGCAGTATTTT. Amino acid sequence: CASERLAGGVSTDTQYF.

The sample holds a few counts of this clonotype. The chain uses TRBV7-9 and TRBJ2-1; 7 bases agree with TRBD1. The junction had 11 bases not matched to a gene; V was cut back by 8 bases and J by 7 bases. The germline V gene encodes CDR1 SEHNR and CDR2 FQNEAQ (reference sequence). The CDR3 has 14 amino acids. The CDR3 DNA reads TGTGCCAGCGCATTCACAGGGGCGAGGAATGAGCAGTTCTTC. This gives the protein CASAFTGARNEQFF.

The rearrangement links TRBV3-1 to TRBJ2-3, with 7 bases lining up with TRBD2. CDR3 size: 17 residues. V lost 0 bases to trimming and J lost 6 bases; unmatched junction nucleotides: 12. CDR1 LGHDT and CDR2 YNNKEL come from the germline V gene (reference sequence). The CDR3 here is CASSQDSRTSLPDTQYF. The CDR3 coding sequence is TGTGCCAGCAGCCAAGATTCCCGGACTAGTCTTCCCGATACGCAGTATTTT.

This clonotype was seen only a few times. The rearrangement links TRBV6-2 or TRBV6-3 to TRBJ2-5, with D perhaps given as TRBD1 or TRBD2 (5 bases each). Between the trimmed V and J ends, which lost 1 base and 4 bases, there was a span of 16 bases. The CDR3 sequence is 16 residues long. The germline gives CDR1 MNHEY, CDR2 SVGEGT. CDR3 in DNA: TGTGCCAGCAGTTACTACCCCCAGGGCCGGGGAGAGACCCAGTACTTC. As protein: CASSYYPQGRGETQYF.

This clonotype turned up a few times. CDR3 sequence (DNA): TGCGCCAGCAACCCCCATCGACCGAGAGGTAATGAGCAGTTCTTC. It encodes CASNPHRPRGNEQFF. This chain connects TRBV5-1 to TRBJ2-1; unclear D gene. Germline V lookup: CDR1 SGHRS, CDR2 YFSETQ. The CDR3 is made up of 15 amino acids. V gave up 6 bases and J gave up 7 bases, with 20 bases separating them.

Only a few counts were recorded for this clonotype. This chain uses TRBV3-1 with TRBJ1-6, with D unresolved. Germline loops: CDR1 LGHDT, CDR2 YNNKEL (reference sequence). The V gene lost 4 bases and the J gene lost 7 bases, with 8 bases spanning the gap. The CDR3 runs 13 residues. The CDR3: CASSPRANSPLHF. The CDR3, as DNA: TGTGCCAGCAGCCCGAGGGCCAATTCACCCCTCCACTTT.

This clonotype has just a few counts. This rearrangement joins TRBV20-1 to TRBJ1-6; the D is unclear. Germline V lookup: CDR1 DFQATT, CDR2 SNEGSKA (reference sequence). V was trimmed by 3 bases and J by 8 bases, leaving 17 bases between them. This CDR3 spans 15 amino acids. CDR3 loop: CSARPSDLSYSPLHF. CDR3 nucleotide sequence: TGCAGTGCTAGGCCGTCGGACCTAAGTTATTCACCCCTCCACTTT.

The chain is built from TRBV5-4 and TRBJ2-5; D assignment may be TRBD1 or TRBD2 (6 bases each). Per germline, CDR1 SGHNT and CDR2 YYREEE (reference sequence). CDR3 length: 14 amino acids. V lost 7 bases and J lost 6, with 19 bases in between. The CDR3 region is CASSGGQGKKTQYF. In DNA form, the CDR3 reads TGTGCCAGCTCCGGAGGGCAGGGGAAAAAGACCCAGTACTTC.

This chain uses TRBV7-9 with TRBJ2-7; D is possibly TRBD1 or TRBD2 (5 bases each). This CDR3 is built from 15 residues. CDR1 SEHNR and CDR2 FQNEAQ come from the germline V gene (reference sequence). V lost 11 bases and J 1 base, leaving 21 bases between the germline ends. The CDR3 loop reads CAGTSGPNTSYEQYF. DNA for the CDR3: TGTGCCGGCACCTCGGGACCGAACACATCCTACGAGCAGTACTTC.

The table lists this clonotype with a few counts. In DNA, the CDR3 is TGTGCCAGCAGTTTCCCCGGACAACTCTCCAAAAACATTCAGTACTTC. It specifies CASSFPGQLSKNIQYF. This sequence joins TRBV6-6 and TRBJ2-4; D is possibly TRBD1 (5 bases). Germline values: CDR1 MNHNY, CDR2 SVGAGI (reference sequence). Trimming removed 4 bases from V and 2 bases from J, with 15 bases in between. This CDR3 is 16 amino acids long.

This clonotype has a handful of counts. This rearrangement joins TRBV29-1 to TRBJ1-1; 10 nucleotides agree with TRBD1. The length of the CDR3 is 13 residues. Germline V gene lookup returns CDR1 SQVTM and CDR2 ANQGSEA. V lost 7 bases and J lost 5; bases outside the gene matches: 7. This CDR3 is CSARDRGLTEAFF. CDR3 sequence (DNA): TGCAGCGCCAGGGACAGGGGATTGACTGAAGCTTTCTTT.

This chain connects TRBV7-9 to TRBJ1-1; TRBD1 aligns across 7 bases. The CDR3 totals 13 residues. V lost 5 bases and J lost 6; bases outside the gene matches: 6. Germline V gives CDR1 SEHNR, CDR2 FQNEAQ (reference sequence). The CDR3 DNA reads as TGTGCCAGCAGCGTGAGACAGGGCTCTGAAGCTTTCTTT. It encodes CASSVRQGSEAFF. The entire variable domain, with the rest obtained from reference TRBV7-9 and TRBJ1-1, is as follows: DTGVSQNPRHKITKRGQNVTFRCDPISEHNRLYWYRQTLGQGPEFLTYFQNEAQLEKSRLLSDRFSAERPKGSFSTLEIQRTEQGDSAMYLCASSVRQGSEAFFGQGTRLTVV.

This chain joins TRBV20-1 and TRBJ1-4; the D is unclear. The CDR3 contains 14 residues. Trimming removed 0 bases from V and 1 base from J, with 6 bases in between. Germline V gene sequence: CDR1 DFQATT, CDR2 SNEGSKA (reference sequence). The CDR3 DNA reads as TGCAGTGCTAGAGAGAGGTTAACTAATGAAAAACTGTTTTTT. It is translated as CSARERLTNEKLFF.

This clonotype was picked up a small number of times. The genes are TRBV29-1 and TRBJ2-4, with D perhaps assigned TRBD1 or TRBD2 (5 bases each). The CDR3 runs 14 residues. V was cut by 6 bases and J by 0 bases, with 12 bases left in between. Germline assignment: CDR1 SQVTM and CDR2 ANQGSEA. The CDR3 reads CSVGETVAKNIQYF. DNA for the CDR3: TGCAGCGTGGGGGAGACGGTAGCCAAAAACATTCAGTACTTC.

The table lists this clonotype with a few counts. CDR3 DNA sequence: TGTGCCAGCGAGCGGGAACTCACAGATACGCAGTATTTT. Translating it yields CASERELTDTQYF. The rearrangement links TRBV12-3 or TRBV12-4 to TRBJ2-3; 7 positions match TRBD2. J gave up 2 bases and V 8 bases, and 4 bases lay outside the gene matches. There are 13 residues in the CDR3.

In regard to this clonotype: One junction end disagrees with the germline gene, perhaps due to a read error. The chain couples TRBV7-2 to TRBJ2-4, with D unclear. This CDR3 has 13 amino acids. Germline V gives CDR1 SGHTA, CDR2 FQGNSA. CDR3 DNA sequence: TGTGCCGGCAGCCCCCTAGCCAAAAACATTCAGTACTTC. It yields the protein CAGSPLAKNIQYF.

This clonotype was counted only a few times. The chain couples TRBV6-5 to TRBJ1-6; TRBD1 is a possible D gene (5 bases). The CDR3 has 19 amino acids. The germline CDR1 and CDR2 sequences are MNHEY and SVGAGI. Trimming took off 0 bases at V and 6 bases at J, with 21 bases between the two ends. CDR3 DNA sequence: TGTGCCAGCAGTTACTCAGGGGACTCGTACTTAATCTCTAATTCACCCCTCCACTTT. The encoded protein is CASSYSGDSYLISNSPLHF.

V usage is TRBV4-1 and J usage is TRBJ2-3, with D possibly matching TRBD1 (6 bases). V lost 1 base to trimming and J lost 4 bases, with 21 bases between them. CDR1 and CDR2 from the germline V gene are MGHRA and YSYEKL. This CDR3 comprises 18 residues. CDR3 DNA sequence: TGCGCCAGCAGCCAAGGACGGGGTAGGGGGAAGGGTCCAGATACGCAGTATTTT. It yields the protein CASSQGRGRGKGPDTQYF.

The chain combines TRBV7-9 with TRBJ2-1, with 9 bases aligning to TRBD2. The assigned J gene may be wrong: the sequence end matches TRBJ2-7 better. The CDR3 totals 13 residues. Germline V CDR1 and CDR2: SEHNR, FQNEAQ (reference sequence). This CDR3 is CAGLAPSYNEQYF. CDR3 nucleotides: TGTGCCGGACTAGCGCCCTCCTACAATGAGCAGTACTTC.

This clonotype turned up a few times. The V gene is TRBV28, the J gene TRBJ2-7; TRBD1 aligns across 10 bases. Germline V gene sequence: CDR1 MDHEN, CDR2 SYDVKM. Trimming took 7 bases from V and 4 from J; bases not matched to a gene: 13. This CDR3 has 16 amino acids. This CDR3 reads CASMVTPGQGSYEQYF. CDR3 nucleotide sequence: TGTGCCAGCATGGTTACACCGGGACAGGGGAGTTACGAGCAGTACTTC.

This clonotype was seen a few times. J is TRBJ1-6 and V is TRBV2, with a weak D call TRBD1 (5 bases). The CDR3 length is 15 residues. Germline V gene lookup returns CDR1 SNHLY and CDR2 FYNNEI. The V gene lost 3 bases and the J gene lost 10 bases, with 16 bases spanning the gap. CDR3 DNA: TGTGCCAGCAGTGACGATCTGGGTGGGGGATCACCCCTCCACTTT. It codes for CASSDDLGGGSPLHF.

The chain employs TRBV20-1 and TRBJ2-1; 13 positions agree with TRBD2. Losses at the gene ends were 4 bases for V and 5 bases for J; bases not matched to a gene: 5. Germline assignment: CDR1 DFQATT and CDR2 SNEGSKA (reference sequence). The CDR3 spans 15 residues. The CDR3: CSATRTSGSDNEQFF. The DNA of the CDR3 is TGCAGTGCTACACGGACTAGCGGGAGTGACAATGAGCAGTTCTTC.

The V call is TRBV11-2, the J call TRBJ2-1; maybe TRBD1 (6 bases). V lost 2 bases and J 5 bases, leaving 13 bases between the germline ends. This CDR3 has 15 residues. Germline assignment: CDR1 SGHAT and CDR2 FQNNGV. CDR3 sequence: CASSLFRTANNEQFF. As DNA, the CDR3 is TGTGCCAGCAGCTTATTCCGGACAGCTAACAATGAGCAGTTCTTC.

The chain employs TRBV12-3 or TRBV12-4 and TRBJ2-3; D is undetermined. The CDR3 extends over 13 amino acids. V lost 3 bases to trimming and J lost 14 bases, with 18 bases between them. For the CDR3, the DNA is TGTGCCAGCAGTTTTCCAGGTCCCGGGCCAGTGTATTTT. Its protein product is CASSFPGPGPVYF.

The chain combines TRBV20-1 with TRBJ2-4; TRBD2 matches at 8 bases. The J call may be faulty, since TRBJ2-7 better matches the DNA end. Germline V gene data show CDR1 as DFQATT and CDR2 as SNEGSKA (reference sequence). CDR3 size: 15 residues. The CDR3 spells CSARPRTSGPYEQYF. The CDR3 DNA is TGCAGTGCTAGACCACGAACTAGCGGCCCCTACGAGCAGTACTTC.

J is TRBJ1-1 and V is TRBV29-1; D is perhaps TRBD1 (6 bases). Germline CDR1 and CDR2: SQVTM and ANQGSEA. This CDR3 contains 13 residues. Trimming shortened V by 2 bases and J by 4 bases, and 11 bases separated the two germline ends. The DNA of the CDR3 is TGCAGCGTTGAATCCTACAGGGCCACTGAAGCTTTCTTT. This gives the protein CSVESYRATEAFF.

In DNA, the CDR3 is TGTGCCAGCACCAAAACAGGGTACTACGAGCAGTACTTC. This gives the protein CASTKTGYYEQYF. The genes are TRBV6-5 and TRBJ2-7, with a possible D match to TRBD1 (6 bases). The germline CDR1 and CDR2 sequences are MNHEY and SVGAGI. CDR3 size: 13 residues. Trimming took off 7 bases at V and 3 bases at J, with 13 bases between the two ends.

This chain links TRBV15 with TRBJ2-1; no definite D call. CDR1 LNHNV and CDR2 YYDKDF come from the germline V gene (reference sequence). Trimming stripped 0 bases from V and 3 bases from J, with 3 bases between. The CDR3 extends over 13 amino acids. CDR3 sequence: CATSRESYNEQFF. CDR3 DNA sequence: TGTGCCACCAGCAGAGAGAGCTACAATGAGCAGTTCTTC. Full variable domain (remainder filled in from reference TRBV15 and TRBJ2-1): DAMVIQNPRYQVTQFGKPVTLSCSQTLNHNVMYWYQQKSSQAPKLLFHYYDKDFNNEADTPDNFQSRRPNTSFCFLDIRSPGLGDTAMYLCATSRESYNEQFFGPGTRLTVL.